The 20 T cell receptor beta chains presented below share a single source sample, sequenced in a study of blood T cell repertoires in COVID-19. Clones were read by immunoSEQ multiplex PCR, and TCRdb kept only the in-frame ones, dropping some. The sample shows about 270,000 clones, around 90% of them seen only once. What was sequenced was PBMCs or T cells enriched from blood (not recorded which). The receptor source for this set is a woman in her 30s who had recovered from COVID-19.

The V call is TRBV29-1, the J call TRBJ1-1; TRBD1 might be the D (5 bases). The CDR3 length is 16 residues. V lost 2 bases, J lost 1 base, and 17 bases lay in between. In germline, CDR1 is SQVTM, CDR2 ANQGSEA. The CDR3 DNA is TGCAGCGTTGAAAGTCCAATCAGGGAGGCGAACACTGAAGCTTTCTTT. This sequence encodes CSVESPIREANTEAFF.

The V and J genes are TRBV7-9 and TRBJ2-1; possibly TRBD2 for D (5 bases). The CDR3 contains 13 residues. CDR1 SEHNR and CDR2 FQNEAQ come from the germline V gene (reference sequence). V lost 8 bases and J 13 bases, leaving 21 bases between the germline ends. CDR3 loop: CASAAPRVNLQFF. The CDR3 DNA sequence: TGTGCCAGCGCGGCCCCGCGGGTGAACCTCCAGTTCTTC.

The CDR3 bases are TGTGCCAGCAGCTTCGGGGGGGCGTACCAAGAGACCCAGTACTTC. This translates into CASSFGGAYQETQYF. This sequence joins TRBV7-2 and TRBJ2-5; TRBD2 matches at 8 bases. CDR3 length: 15 residues. Losses at the gene ends were 3 bases for V and 0 bases for J; bases not matched to a gene: 3. Germline CDR1 is SGHTA and CDR2 is FQGNSA.

CDR3 protein: CSALLGGDEQFF. The CDR3 nucleotides read TGCAGCGCGCTACTAGGCGGCGATGAGCAGTTCTTC. The rearrangement joins TRBV29-1 to TRBJ2-1, with D perhaps matching TRBD2 (5 bases). This CDR3 spans 12 amino acids. CDR1 is SQVTM, CDR2 ANQGSEA, per germline. Deletions cut 7 bases from V and 8 bases from J, with 15 bases between.

This chain connects TRBV18 to TRBJ2-7; 7 nucleotides match TRBD1. CDR3 length: 15 amino acids. Trimming took 3 bases from V and 2 from J; bases not matched to a gene: 7. CDR1 and CDR2 (germline): KGHSH, LQKENI. Here the CDR3 reads CASSPLRDSPYEQYF. The CDR3, as DNA: TGTGCCAGCTCACCTCTCCGGGACAGCCCCTACGAGCAGTACTTC. The variable domain in full, completed from reference TRBV18 and TRBJ2-7, reads NAGVMQNPRHLVRRRGQEARLRCSPMKGHSHVYWYRQLPEEGLKFMVYLQKENIIDESGMPKERFSAEFPKEGPSILRIQQVVRGDSAAYFCASSPLRDSPYEQYFGPGTRLTVT.

A note on this clone: Within the sample, other DNA sequences also encode this same CDR3. This chain links TRBV28 with TRBJ1-1, with unresolved D. The CDR3 is 14 amino acids. Looked up from germline, CDR1 is MDHEN and CDR2 is SYDVKM. V lost 3 bases to trimming and J lost 1 base, with 9 bases between them. CDR3 sequence: CASSFRGSNTEAFF. The CDR3 DNA reads as TGTGCCAGCAGTTTTCGAGGGTCGAACACTGAAGCTTTCTTT.

The rearrangement uses TRBV7-2 and TRBJ1-1; D ambiguous. The CDR3 has 14 residues. The V gene lost 7 bases and the J gene lost 0 bases, with 12 bases spanning the gap. Per the germline V gene, CDR1 is SGHTA and CDR2 is FQGNSA. The DNA of the CDR3 is TGTGCCAGCATCCTGGAGAATATGAACACTGAAGCTTTCTTT. Its protein is CASILENMNTEAFF.

The CDR3: CASTNLGAQQETQYF. The CDR3 DNA follows: TGCGCCAGCACCAACCTTGGAGCGCAACAAGAGACCCAGTACTTC. The chain links TRBV4-1 to TRBJ2-5, with D hard to call. Germline CDR1 MGHRA, CDR2 YSYEKL. The germline V and J ends were trimmed by 7 bases and 2 bases, with 17 bases remaining between them. This CDR3 has 15 residues.

About this clone: At one of its ends the junction is not consistent with the germline gene, which may arise from a read error. The CDR3, as DNA: TGTGCCAGTAGCATAGGGGCAGGAGGGGACCAGTACTTC. It translates to CASSIGAGGDQYF. V usage is TRBV19 and J usage is TRBJ2-5, with a possible D match to TRBD2 (6 bases). The V gene's germline CDR1 is LNHDA and CDR2 SQIVND (reference sequence). This CDR3 has 13 residues.

The chain recombines TRBV12-5 with TRBJ1-1; 8 bases are a match to TRBD1. This CDR3 comprises 17 residues. The V gene's germline CDR1 is LGHNT and CDR2 FRNRAP. J was trimmed by 5 bases and V by 4 bases; bases with no gene match: 15. The CDR3 coding sequence is TGTGCTAGTGGTTGGGGACAGGCTACTCTAAGATCAACTGAAGCTTTCTTT. Amino acids: CASGWGQATLRSTEAFF.

This chain joins TRBV7-9 and TRBJ1-2; D remains unclear. This CDR3 is 12 amino acids long. The V end was cut by 3 bases, the J end by 2 bases, with 4 bases between. CDR1 is SEHNR, CDR2 FQNEAQ, per germline (reference sequence). CDR3 sequence (DNA): TGTGCCAGCAGCTTTGAGAACTATGGCTACACCTTC. Residues: CASSFENYGYTF.

V and J are TRBV5-1 and TRBJ2-3; D unresolved. The CDR3 contains 14 residues. Between the trimmed V and J ends, which lost 0 bases and 4 bases, there was a span of 9 bases. Per the germline V gene, CDR1 is SGHRS and CDR2 is YFSETQ. Here the CDR3 DNA reads TGCGCCAGCAGCTTGGATCTCCGTGCAGATACGCAGTATTTT. Protein sequence: CASSLDLRADTQYF.

The CDR3 DNA reads TGCGCCAGCAGCCAAGATATACAGGGGGCGGGAGGCTACACCTTC. It yields the protein CASSQDIQGAGGYTF. The chain uses TRBV4-3 and TRBJ1-2, with 9 bases lining up with TRBD1. The V gene end was trimmed by 0 bases and the J gene end by 8 bases; junction bases not matched to a gene: 7. The CDR3 runs to 15 residues. From germline, CDR1 is LGHNA and CDR2 YSLEER.

In this sample, this clone turned up a few times. The V and J genes are TRBV19 and TRBJ1-2, with 8 positions matching TRBD1. CDR3 length: 15 amino acids. CDR1 LNHDA and CDR2 SQIVND come from the germline V gene (reference sequence). The ends lost 9 bases at V and 1 base at J; junction bases unmatched: 10. The CDR3 DNA is TGTGCCAGCAAACTAAGGACAGGGAGTAACTATGGCTACACCTTC. Translated: CASKLRTGSNYGYTF.

The CDR3 bases are TGTGCCAGCAGTCCCGGACTAAAAGGCTACGAGCAGTACTTC. Amino acids: CASSPGLKGYEQYF. The gene calls are TRBV27 and TRBJ2-7, with a possible D match to TRBD2 (6 bases). The CDR3 is made up of 14 amino acids. Germline loops: CDR1 MNHEY, CDR2 SMNVEV (reference sequence). The germline V and J ends were trimmed by 5 bases and 3 bases, with 14 bases remaining between them.

The CDR3 DNA reads as TGTGCCACCAGCAGGAGTTTAGGGTATACAGGGAATCAGCCCCAGCATTTT. This gives the protein CATSRSLGYTGNQPQHF. This chain connects TRBV15 to TRBJ1-5; possible D gene TRBD1, 6 bases. V was shortened by 3 bases and J by 4 bases, with 19 bases between the two germline ends. CDR3 size: 17 residues. Looked up from germline, CDR1 is LNHNV and CDR2 is YYDKDF (reference sequence).

A few counts support this clone. V and J are TRBV6-5 and TRBJ1-6, with 10 bases matching TRBD1. Unmatched junction bases numbered 2, after V lost 0 bases and J lost 6 bases. This CDR3 is built from 16 residues. Per germline, CDR1 MNHEY and CDR2 SVGAGI. The CDR3: CASSYSGTGANSPLHF. In DNA, the CDR3 is TGTGCCAGCAGTTACTCCGGGACAGGGGCTAATTCACCCCTCCACTTT.

The rearrangement links TRBV19 to TRBJ1-4; the D is unclear. The CDR3 is 16 residues long. The V end was cut by 2 bases, the J end by 0 bases, with 10 bases between. Germline V gives CDR1 LNHDA, CDR2 SQIVND (reference sequence). In nucleotides, the CDR3 is TGTGCCAGTAGTATAAGGAGGATGGCAACTAATGAAAAACTGTTTTTT. It specifies CASSIRRMATNEKLFF. Full variable domain (outside the CDR3, taken from reference TRBV19 and TRBJ1-4): DGGITQSPKYLFRKEGQNVTLSCEQNLNHDAMYWYRQDPGQGLRLIYYSQIVNDFQKGDIAEGYSVSREKKESFPLTVTSAQKNPTAFYLCASSIRRMATNEKLFFGSGTQLSVL.

This clone was seen only once. This chain links TRBV2 with TRBJ1-2; D might be TRBD1 (6 bases). Germline loops: CDR1 SNHLY, CDR2 FYNNEI. V lost 7 bases to trimming and J lost 0 bases, with 30 bases between them. This CDR3 region has 20 residues. Here the CDR3 DNA reads TGTGCCAGCAACGACGGCTGGGTTGTTGGGGCCCAGGGGACTAACTATGGCTACACCTTC. It specifies CASNDGWVVGAQGTNYGYTF.

J is TRBJ2-1 and V is TRBV7-2; 11 bases fit TRBD2. CDR1 and CDR2 (germline): SGHTA, FQGNSA. This CDR3 has 15 residues. V was pared by 5 bases and J by 7 bases, with 7 bases of the junction left unmatched. The CDR3: CASSPGLAVGNEQFF. In nucleotides, the CDR3 is TGTGCCAGCAGCCCGGGACTAGCGGTGGGGAATGAGCAGTTCTTC.